These 29 T cell receptor beta chains were all obtained from the same sample, sequenced in a study of blood T cell repertoires in COVID-19. The assay was immunoSEQ multiplex PCR, and TCRdb's table has in-frame clones only and misses some. Seen here are approximately 400,000 clones, around 89% observed once, and the top ten hold 1.2%. The sample was PBMCs or T cells enriched from blood (not recorded which). These receptors were collected from a woman aged 18-29 years who had recovered from COVID-19.

V is TRBV14 and J is TRBJ2-7, with D tentatively TRBD2 (5 bases). The V and J ends lost 5 bases and 4 bases respectively, with 15 bases between them. Germline V lookup: CDR1 SGHDN, CDR2 FVKESK. The CDR3 consists of 14 residues. The CDR3: CASSTGLGSYEQYF. The CDR3 nucleotides read TGTGCCAGCAGCACCGGACTGGGATCGTACGAGCAGTACTTC. Filled out from reference TRBV14 and TRBJ2-7, the complete variable domain reads EAGVTQFPSHSVIEKGQTVTLRCDPISGHDNLYWYRRVMGKEIKFLLHFVKESKQDESGMPNNRFLAERTGGTYSTLKVQPAELEDSGVYFCASSTGLGSYEQYFGPGTRLTVT.

V and J are TRBV7-9 and TRBJ2-7; D perhaps matches TRBD2 (6 bases). Germline CDR1 reads SEHNR; CDR2 reads FQNEAQ (reference sequence). The ends were cut back, 0 bases at V and 2 bases at J, with 11 bases in the middle. This CDR3 contains 15 residues. The CDR3 sequence: CASSLAPGLPYEQYF. The CDR3 DNA reads as TGTGCCAGCAGCTTAGCGCCGGGACTGCCCTACGAGCAGTACTTC.

The chain uses TRBV28 and TRBJ2-2; a possible D gene is TRBD1 (6 bases). CDR1 is MDHEN and CDR2 is SYDVKM in the germline V gene. The CDR3 runs 17 residues. V lost 6 bases and J lost 2, with 19 bases in between. The CDR3 DNA is TGTGCCAGCAGGCTTGGGCTGGGACACCGAAACACCGGGGAGCTGTTTTTT. Its protein is CASRLGLGHRNTGELFF.

The chain links TRBV6-5 to TRBJ2-2, with D perhaps TRBD1 (6 bases). The CDR3 extends over 12 amino acids. Trimming pared 8 bases from V and 5 bases from J, leaving 9 bases between. CDR1 MNHEY and CDR2 SVGAGI come from the germline V gene. CDR3 loop: CASSQGTGELFF. The CDR3 DNA sequence: TGTGCCAGCTCCCAGGGGACCGGGGAGCTGTTTTTT.

The chain employs TRBV2 and TRBJ1-1; D perhaps matches TRBD1 (6 bases). The CDR3 spans 12 residues. Trimming removed 11 bases at V and 4 bases at J, with 14 bases between. From germline, CDR1 is SNHLY and CDR2 FYNNEI. CDR3 residues: CAWQGLGTEAFF. Written as DNA, the CDR3 is TGTGCCTGGCAGGGGCTGGGCACTGAAGCTTTCTTT.

This sequence joins TRBV30 and TRBJ1-2, with 7 nucleotides matching TRBD1. The germline gives CDR1 GTSNPN, CDR2 SVGIG (reference sequence). The junction had 11 bases not matched to a gene; V was cut back by 8 bases and J by 8 bases. CDR3 length: 12 residues. The CDR3 spells CAGAGTEGGYTF. CDR3 nucleotide sequence: TGTGCCGGGGCTGGGACAGAGGGGGGCTACACCTTC. Filled out from reference TRBV30 and TRBJ1-2, the complete variable domain reads SQTIHQWPATLVQPVGSPLSLECTVEGTSNPNLYWYRQAAGRGLQLLFYSVGIGQISSEVPQNLSASRPQDRQFILSSKKLLLSDSGFYLCAGAGTEGGYTFGSGTRLTVV.

The V call is TRBV19, the J call TRBJ1-1; 7 bases fit TRBD1. Unmatched junction bases numbered 8, after V lost 5 bases and J lost 5 bases. Germline V gene data show CDR1 as LNHDA and CDR2 as SQIVND (reference sequence). The CDR3 has 14 residues. The CDR3 sequence is CASSPGGHFTEAFF. CDR3 DNA: TGTGCCAGTAGTCCAGGGGGACATTTTACTGAAGCTTTCTTT.

The CDR3 here is CASSYGTGARYEQYF. The DNA for the CDR3 is TGTGCCAGCAGTTACGGGACAGGGGCCCGCTACGAGCAGTACTTC. The rearrangement uses TRBV6-2 or TRBV6-3 and TRBJ2-7; 10 nucleotides align to TRBD1. J lost 3 bases, V lost 2 bases, and 4 bases had no gene match. This CDR3 has 15 amino acids. The germline gives CDR1 MNHEY, CDR2 SVGEGT.

CDR3 loop: CASSQDRLLYGYTF. CDR3 coding DNA: TGTGCCAGCAGCCAAGACCGATTACTCTATGGCTACACCTTC. The V and J genes are TRBV14 and TRBJ1-2, with D hard to call. Germline CDR1 is SGHDN and CDR2 is FVKESK. This CDR3 is built from 14 residues. Between the trimmed V and J ends, which lost 0 bases and 4 bases, there was a span of 9 bases.

The J gene is TRBJ2-3, the V gene TRBV6-5, with 8 positions matching TRBD2. The CDR3 consists of 13 residues. Germline trimming cut 7 bases from V and 0 bases from J; bases unmatched to any gene: 0. CDR1 and CDR2 from the germline V gene are MNHEY and SVGAGI. The CDR3, as DNA: TGTGCCAGCAAGCGGGGGAGCACAGATACGCAGTATTTT. Encoded protein: CASKRGSTDTQYF.

This chain connects TRBV5-1 to TRBJ2-5, with 10 bases aligning to TRBD1. The CDR3 extends over 14 amino acids. Germline V gene lookup returns CDR1 SGHRS and CDR2 YFSETQ. V was pared by 4 bases and J by 5 bases, with 5 bases of the junction left unmatched. CDR3 sequence (DNA): TGCGCCAGCAGCGGGGGACAGGGGCGGGAGACCCAGTACTTC. It is translated as CASSGGQGRETQYF.

The chain recombines TRBV6-5 with TRBJ1-1; 10 bases fit TRBD1. Per the germline V gene, CDR1 is MNHEY and CDR2 is SVGAGI. The CDR3 totals 16 residues. V dropped 0 bases and J dropped 5; count of bases not matched to a gene: 6. CDR3 nucleotides: TGTGCCAGCAGTTACTCAGGACAGGGGGTTAGGACTGAAGCTTTCTTT. Translated: CASSYSGQGVRTEAFF.

The J gene is TRBJ2-2, the V gene TRBV13; TRBD1 is a possible D gene (6 bases). Germline lookup yields CDR1 PRHDT and CDR2 FYEKMQ (reference sequence). The ends were cut back, 5 bases at V and 1 base at J, with 14 bases in the middle. The CDR3 has 16 residues. The CDR3 region has the DNA TGTGCCAGCAGCCACAACAGGGTGGGGAACACCGGGGAGCTGTTTTTT. Amino acid sequence: CASSHNRVGNTGELFF.

The chain is built from TRBV9 and TRBJ2-3, with TRBD2 matching 8 bases. Germline CDR1 is SGDLS and CDR2 is YYNGEE. The CDR3 has 16 residues. Unmatched junction bases numbered 4, after V lost 0 bases and J lost 1 base. CDR3 sequence: CASSVGNGGGTDTQYF. The CDR3, as DNA: TGTGCCAGCAGCGTAGGTAACGGGGGGGGCACAGATACGCAGTATTTT.

The chain couples TRBV5-6 to TRBJ1-1, with a tentative D call TRBD1 (5 bases). Germline CDR1 reads SGHDT; CDR2 reads YYEEEE. The V and J ends lost 4 bases and 4 bases respectively, with 8 bases between them. The CDR3 consists of 12 residues. Here the CDR3 reads CASSRGGTEAFF. CDR3 coding DNA: TGTGCCAGCAGCCGGGGGGGCACTGAAGCTTTCTTT.

J is TRBJ2-7 and V is TRBV11-3; D is possibly TRBD1 (5 bases). Germline V lookup: CDR1 SGHNT, CDR2 YENEEA. The CDR3 covers 14 residues. V gave up 1 base and J gave up 4 bases, with 11 bases separating them. CDR3 in DNA: TGTGCCAGCAGCTTAGCCCCAGGGTCATACGAGCAGTACTTC. Translation gives CASSLAPGSYEQYF.

Notes on this clone: The junction and the germline gene differ at one end; a read error may be behind it. The sample carries other DNA sequences with the same CDR3. The V and J genes are TRBV27 and TRBJ1-1; a weak D match, TRBD1 (5 bases). The germline CDR1 and CDR2 sequences are MNHEY and SMNVEV (reference sequence). The length of the CDR3 is 14 residues. CDR3 sequence (DNA): TGTGCTAGCAGTTTGGGGGGTTTGAACACTGAAGCTTTCTTT. It yields the protein CASSLGGLNTEAFF.

The chain is built from TRBV5-6 and TRBJ1-2; 7 bases match TRBD1. Unmatched junction bases numbered 3, after V lost 4 bases and J lost 6 bases. The CDR3 totals 12 residues. CDR1 SGHDT and CDR2 YYEEEE come from the germline V gene. CDR3 sequence: CASSTGQHGYTF. Here the CDR3 DNA reads TGTGCCAGCAGCACGGGACAGCATGGCTACACCTTC.

The chain employs TRBV18 and TRBJ1-1, with a tentative D call TRBD1 (6 bases). The CDR3 extends over 14 amino acids. Between the trimmed V and J ends, which lost 6 bases and 6 bases, there was a span of 17 bases. Germline CDR1 and CDR2: KGHSH and LQKENI. CDR3: CASSLDSGVAEAFF. The CDR3 DNA follows: TGTGCCAGCTCTCTTGACTCAGGGGTGGCTGAAGCTTTCTTT. The whole variable domain, remainder taken from reference TRBV18 and TRBJ1-1, is NAGVMQNPRHLVRRRGQEARLRCSPMKGHSHVYWYRQLPEEGLKFMVYLQKENIIDESGMPKERFSAEFPKEGPSILRIQQVVRGDSAAYFCASSLDSGVAEAFFGQGTRLTVV.

The chain joins TRBV6-5 to TRBJ1-1; D gene ambiguous. Germline loops: CDR1 MNHEY, CDR2 SVGAGI. CDR3 size: 14 residues. Trimming shortened V by 3 bases and J by 0 bases, and 8 bases separated the two germline ends. Here the CDR3 reads CASSYGSLNTEAFF. DNA for the CDR3: TGTGCCAGCAGTTATGGTAGCCTGAACACTGAAGCTTTCTTT.

The chain uses TRBV5-1 and TRBJ2-7, with D possibly matching TRBD2 (6 bases). The CDR3 has 14 amino acids. Germline loops: CDR1 SGHRS, CDR2 YFSETQ. V was pared by 5 bases and J by 2 bases, with 14 bases between. This CDR3 is CASSRDFETYEQYF. As DNA, the CDR3 is TGCGCCAGCAGTAGGGACTTTGAGACCTACGAGCAGTACTTC.

The J gene is TRBJ2-5, the V gene TRBV2; 7 bases line up with TRBD1. The CDR3 totals 13 residues. V gave up 11 bases and J gave up 5 bases; unmatched junction bases: 11. The germline gives CDR1 SNHLY, CDR2 FYNNEI. CDR3 in DNA: TGTGCCCAATCCACACAGGGGCGGGAGACCCAGTACTTC. Protein sequence: CAQSTQGRETQYF. The full variable domain, completed using reference TRBV2 and TRBJ2-5, is EPEVTQTPSHQVTQMGQEVILRCVPISNHLYFYWYRQILGQKVEFLVSFYNNEISEKSEIFDDQFSVERPDGSNFTLKIRSTKLEDSAMYFCAQSTQGRETQYFGPGTRLLVL.

The chain has TRBV5-6 and TRBJ2-7; 7 bases fit TRBD2. CDR1 SGHDT and CDR2 YYEEEE come from the germline V gene. The V segment lost 0 bases and the J segment 2 bases; nucleotides outside the gene matches: 8. The CDR3 length is 16 residues. The CDR3 nucleotides read TGTGCCAGCAGCTTGGAAGGTCCAGCGGGGCCCTACGAGCAGTACTTC. Amino acid sequence: CASSLEGPAGPYEQYF. The complete variable domain, with remaining parts taken from reference TRBV5-6 and TRBJ2-7, reads DAGVTQSPTHLIKTRGQQVTLRCSPKSGHDTVSWYQQALGQGPQFIFQYYEEEERQRGNFPDRFSGHQFPNYSSELNVNALLLGDSALYLCASSLEGPAGPYEQYFGPGTRLTVT.

The chain uses TRBV9 and TRBJ2-2, with 13 bases fitting TRBD2. Germline loops: CDR1 SGDLS, CDR2 YYNGEE. Trimming at V came to 4 bases and at J to 0 bases, leaving 6 bases not matched to a gene. The CDR3 consists of 18 residues. CDR3 in DNA: TGTGCCAGCAGCCCCCGGACTAGCGGGGGCGCGAACACCGGGGAGCTGTTTTTT. Its protein is CASSPRTSGGANTGELFF. The full variable domain, with the rest looked up from reference TRBV9 and TRBJ2-2, is DSGVTQTPKHLITATGQRVTLRCSPRSGDLSVYWYQQSLDQGLQFLIQYYNGEERAKGNILERFSAQQFPDLHSELNLSSLELGDSALYFCASSPRTSGGANTGELFFGEGSRLTVL.

The CDR3 DNA is TGTGCCAGCAGTCCCCTAGGACTAGCGGGGGGGCGAGGTGAGCAGTTCTTC. Translated: CASSPLGLAGGRGEQFF. V gene TRBV6-6 combines with J gene TRBJ2-1, with TRBD2 matching over 15 bases. V shed 5 bases, J shed 9 bases, and the junction held 11 bases outside the gene matches. Germline assignment: CDR1 MNHNY and CDR2 SVGAGI (reference sequence). This CDR3 is built from 17 residues.

The chain uses TRBV7-2 and TRBJ1-2; TRBD1 aligns across 11 bases. V gave up 3 bases and J gave up 8 bases; unmatched junction bases: 8. The CDR3 length is 15 residues. Per germline, CDR1 SGHTA and CDR2 FQGNSA. CDR3 loop: CASSFLSGQGDGYTF. CDR3 bases: TGTGCCAGCAGCTTTCTATCGGGACAGGGGGACGGCTACACCTTC.

The chain has TRBV11-2 and TRBJ1-1; the D gene is possibly TRBD1 (6 bases). The CDR3 has 14 residues. CDR1 and CDR2 (germline): SGHAT, FQNNGV. Trimming shortened V by 5 bases and J by 3 bases, and 13 bases separated the two germline ends. The CDR3 loop is CASSRQGRDTEAFF. The CDR3 DNA sequence: TGTGCCAGCAGCCGCCAGGGGAGGGACACTGAAGCTTTCTTT.

The V and J genes are TRBV2 and TRBJ1-1; D is possibly TRBD1 (5 bases). The CDR3 is 13 amino acids. V gave up 9 bases and J gave up 1 base, with 12 bases separating them. The germline V gene encodes CDR1 SNHLY and CDR2 FYNNEI. The CDR3 sequence is CASQVDRNTEAFF. CDR3 DNA sequence: TGTGCCAGTCAGGTAGACAGGAACACTGAAGCTTTCTTT.

This clone has a handful of counts. The rearrangement uses TRBV24-1 and TRBJ1-1, with D possibly matching TRBD1 (6 bases). Trimming took 4 bases from V and 9 from J, leaving 14 bases between them. Germline values: CDR1 KGHDR, CDR2 SFDVKD. The CDR3 totals 13 residues. CDR3 sequence reads: CATSELTTGQAFF. The CDR3 bases are TGTGCCACCAGTGAGTTAACGACAGGACAAGCTTTCTTT.